The 21 T cell receptor beta chains listed next were all sequenced from one sample in a study of blood T cell repertoires in COVID-19. Data came from immunoSEQ multiplex PCR; TCRdb stores just in-frame clones and leaves some out. The table includes some 200,000 clones, roughly 80% detected once. What was sequenced was peripheral blood. The receptors stem from a man aged 55 to 70 with COVID-19, enrolled during active disease.

This clone was counted a single time. J is TRBJ2-2 and V is TRBV5-4; weak D call: TRBD1 (6 bases). Trimming took off 4 bases at V and 4 bases at J, with 14 bases between the two ends. CDR3 length equals 15 residues. Looked up from germline, CDR1 is SGHNT and CDR2 is YYREEE (reference sequence). The CDR3 DNA is TGTGCCAGCAGCGAAAACAGGGCAGGCACCGGGGAGCTGTTTTTT. Its translation: CASSENRAGTGELFF.

This chain uses TRBV3-1 (or the pseudogene TRBV3-2) with TRBJ2-1; 11 bases are shared with TRBD2. The ends lost 0 bases at V and 10 bases at J; junction bases unmatched: 5. CDR3 length: 15 amino acids. The germline V gene encodes CDR1 LGHDT and CDR2 YNNKEL (reference sequence). The CDR3 sequence: CASSQESLAGAEQFF. The CDR3 DNA sequence: TGTGCCAGCAGCCAAGAATCACTAGCGGGAGCCGAGCAGTTCTTC.

This chain links TRBV3-1 (or the pseudogene TRBV3-2) with TRBJ2-7; 15 bases align to TRBD2. Germline V lookup: CDR1 LGHDT, CDR2 YNNKEL (reference sequence). The trim removed 0 bases at V and 6 bases at J, leaving 6 bases unmatched. CDR3 length: 17 amino acids. This CDR3 is CASSQEGLAGGPGEQYF. CDR3 DNA sequence: TGTGCCAGCAGCCAAGAGGGACTAGCGGGAGGACCCGGCGAGCAGTACTTC.

The chain carries TRBV6-2 or TRBV6-3 and TRBJ2-5; perhaps TRBD1 as D (7 bases). Per the germline V gene, CDR1 is MNHEY and CDR2 is SVGEGT. V lost 2 bases and J lost 3, with 13 bases in between. The CDR3 totals 15 residues. DNA for the CDR3: TGTGCCAGCAGTTACACCGACAGGGAGGAAGAGACCCAGTACTTC. This translates into CASSYTDREEETQYF.

This chain joins TRBV9 and TRBJ1-4, with 7 bases matching TRBD1. J gave up 4 bases and V 1 base, and 4 bases lay outside the gene matches. The germline V gene encodes CDR1 SGDLS and CDR2 YYNGEE. The CDR3 runs 15 residues. DNA of the CDR3: TGTGCCAGCAGCGTACAGGGGGTCCGTAATGAAAAACTGTTTTTT. The encoded protein is CASSVQGVRNEKLFF.

V usage is TRBV2 and J usage is TRBJ1-1; no clear D gene. Germline CDR1 reads SNHLY; CDR2 reads FYNNEI. The V end lost 2 bases, the J end lost 0 bases, and 7 bases lay between the germline ends. CDR3 length: 14 amino acids. DNA for the CDR3: TGTGCCAGCAGTGAACTGAGGATGAACACTGAAGCTTTCTTT. Translation gives CASSELRMNTEAFF.

The gene calls are TRBV29-1 and TRBJ1-2, with D unresolved. The CDR3 covers 14 residues. Germline CDR1 and CDR2: SQVTM and ANQGSEA. Trimming took 6 bases from V and 3 from J, leaving 17 bases between them. CDR3 region: CSVRWEGWDYGYTF. CDR3 DNA sequence: TGCAGCGTCCGATGGGAGGGTTGGGACTATGGCTACACCTTC.

The chain uses TRBV25-1 and TRBJ2-3; no clear D. V lost 1 base and J 6 bases, leaving 8 bases between the germline ends. The length of the CDR3 is 13 residues. CDR1 is MGHDK and CDR2 is SYGVNS in the germline V gene. The CDR3 is CASSESGLDTQYF. The CDR3, as DNA: TGTGCCAGCAGTGAATCTGGGCTCGATACGCAGTATTTT.

The chain employs TRBV24-1 and TRBJ2-5, with 10 nucleotides matching TRBD1. CDR3 length: 16 amino acids. The V gene's germline CDR1 is KGHDR and CDR2 SFDVKD. V lost 3 bases, J lost 5 bases, and 8 bases stayed unmatched. CDR3 sequence (DNA): TGTGCCACCAGTGATCCTCAGACAGGGGGCAAGGAGACCCAGTACTTC. This gives the protein CATSDPQTGGKETQYF.

This chain connects TRBV29-1 to TRBJ1-2; D unresolved. Germline V lookup: CDR1 SQVTM, CDR2 ANQGSEA. This CDR3 has 13 residues. Trimming took 0 bases from V and 5 from J, leaving 10 bases between them. The CDR3 spells CSVEEAGGYGYTF. As DNA, the CDR3 is TGCAGCGTTGAAGAGGCAGGAGGATATGGCTACACCTTC.

The chain combines TRBV2 with TRBJ2-6; no clear D. The CDR3 is 14 amino acids. The germline V gene has CDR1 SNHLY and CDR2 FYNNEI. Between the trimmed V and J ends, which lost 7 bases and 0 bases, there was a span of 7 bases. The CDR3 protein is CASTRISGANVLTF. CDR3 in DNA: TGTGCCAGCACTAGGATCTCTGGGGCCAACGTCCTGACTTTC.

The chain uses TRBV11-2 and TRBJ1-1, with TRBD1 identical over 9 bases. This CDR3 has 15 residues. Trimming took 5 bases from V and 0 from J; bases not matched to a gene: 4. CDR1 SGHAT and CDR2 FQNNGV come from the germline V gene. DNA for the CDR3: TGTGCCAGCAGCCCGACAGGGGGGCTGAACACTGAAGCTTTCTTT. Residues: CASSPTGGLNTEAFF.

V gene TRBV6-2 or TRBV6-3 combines with J gene TRBJ1-1; D not certain. The CDR3 totals 12 residues. Per the germline V gene, CDR1 is MNHEY and CDR2 is SVGEGT. Between the trimmed V and J ends, which lost 5 bases and 5 bases, there was a span of 9 bases. DNA for the CDR3: TGTGCCAGCAGTCCCGACTGGACTGAAGCTTTCTTT. Translation gives CASSPDWTEAFF.

The chain uses TRBV23-1 and TRBJ1-2; D is unclear. TRBV23-1 is known as an ORF, though its function is uncertain. This CDR3 spans 14 amino acids. V was trimmed by 0 bases and J by 1 base, leaving 6 bases between them. This chain's CDR3 is CASSQSRVNYGYTF. The CDR3, as DNA: TGCGCCAGCAGTCAATCGAGGGTTAACTATGGCTACACCTTC.

CDR3 protein: CASSQLTGQGTEAFF. In nucleotides, the CDR3 is TGCGCCAGCAGCCAACTGACAGGGCAGGGGACTGAAGCTTTCTTT. The rearrangement uses TRBV4-3 and TRBJ1-1; 7 nucleotides line up with TRBD1. The CDR3 extends over 15 amino acids. CDR1 LGHNA and CDR2 YSLEER come from the germline V gene. Trimming at V came to 2 bases and at J to 5 bases, leaving 8 bases not matched to a gene.

The rearrangement links TRBV10-2 to TRBJ1-3; D ambiguous. The V end lost 6 bases, the J end lost 0 bases, and 9 bases lay between the germline ends. Germline V gene sequence: CDR1 WSHSY, CDR2 SAAADI. The CDR3 sequence is 14 residues long. CDR3 coding DNA: TGCGCCAGCAGGGGAGCATTCTCTGGAAACACCATATATTTT. Residues: CASRGAFSGNTIYF.

This rearrangement joins TRBV5-1 to TRBJ2-1; 9 bases are shared with TRBD1. V was clipped by 4 bases and J by 7 bases; unmatched bases: 12. CDR1 and CDR2 (germline): SGHRS, YFSETQ. This CDR3 has 16 residues. The CDR3 coding sequence is TGCGCCAGCAGCCTGACAGGGGGTTCGAGGGTGAATGAGCAGTTCTTC. This encodes CASSLTGGSRVNEQFF.

The J gene is TRBJ2-7, the V gene TRBV27; 7 positions agree with TRBD1. Germline CDR1 is MNHEY and CDR2 is SMNVEV (reference sequence). This CDR3 spans 14 amino acids. The ends lost 3 bases at V and 5 bases at J; junction bases unmatched: 7. CDR3 coding DNA: TGTGCCAGCAGTTTTTACGACAGGGATCACGAGCAGTACTTC. This translates into CASSFYDRDHEQYF.

The chain employs TRBV6-2 or TRBV6-3 and TRBJ2-7; no definite D call. V was clipped by 2 bases and J by 6 bases, with 11 bases between them. The CDR3 spans 13 residues. Germline CDR1 MNHEY, CDR2 SVGEGT. This CDR3 is CASSYGPWSEQYF. The CDR3 DNA reads TGTGCCAGCAGTTACGGGCCTTGGTCCGAGCAGTACTTC.

This chain links TRBV27 with TRBJ1-1; D is perhaps TRBD1 (5 bases). V was cut by 5 bases and J by 1 base, with 11 bases left in between. The V gene's germline CDR1 is MNHEY and CDR2 SMNVEV (reference sequence). The CDR3 loop spans 14 amino acids. The CDR3 DNA is TGTGCCAGCAGTCTCAGGGAATCGAACACTGAAGCTTTCTTT. This translates into CASSLRESNTEAFF.

This chain joins TRBV6-5 and TRBJ1-3, with 8 bases fitting TRBD1. The germline V gene encodes CDR1 MNHEY and CDR2 SVGAGI. The ends lost 5 bases at V and 4 bases at J; junction bases unmatched: 7. The CDR3 contains 15 residues. The CDR3 DNA is TGTGCCAGCAGTAACGACAGGGGCTCAGGAAACACCATATATTTT. Its protein is CASSNDRGSGNTIYF.